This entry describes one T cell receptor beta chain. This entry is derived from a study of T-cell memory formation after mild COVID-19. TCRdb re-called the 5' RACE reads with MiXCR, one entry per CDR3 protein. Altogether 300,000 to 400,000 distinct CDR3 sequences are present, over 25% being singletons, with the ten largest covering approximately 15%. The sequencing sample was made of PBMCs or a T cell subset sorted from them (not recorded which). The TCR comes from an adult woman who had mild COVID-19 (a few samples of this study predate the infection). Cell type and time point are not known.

The CDR3 protein is CAISESGDSPLHF. CDR3 sequence (DNA): TGTGCCATCAGTGAGTCGGGGGACTCACCCCTCCACTTT. V usage is TRBV10-3 and J usage is TRBJ1-6, with a weak D call TRBD1 (5 bases). The CDR3 runs 13 residues. Per the germline V gene, CDR1 is ENHRY and CDR2 is SYGVKD. V lost 0 bases, J lost 10 bases, and 7 bases lay in between.